This TCR beta chain was captured in a study of blood T cell repertoires in COVID-19. Study background: The United States, Italy and Spain were the sources of the acute and convalescent COVID-19 samples. T cells, B-cell-depleted T cells, or PBMCs provided the cDNA or gDNA that served as material.

Original handling: Quantification of nucleated cells was approximated via reference gene primer amplification. Measured with immunoSEQ multiplex PCR; TCRdb has only the in-frame clones, and not every one. D and trimming were read from the DNA, whereas the V and J calls and clone size are those reported in that table. The table includes over 60,000 clones, over 85% detected once. The specimen sequenced was peripheral blood. The clonotype originates from a woman older than 75 with active or convalescent COVID-19.

CDR3 in amino acids: CASSRALTRPYGYTF. The CDR3 DNA reads TGTGCCAGCAGCCGCGCGTTGACACGGCCCTATGGCTACACCTTC. This sequence joins TRBV5-5 and TRBJ1-2, with D unclear. The CDR3 covers 15 residues. Germline V lookup: CDR1 SGHKS, CDR2 YYEKEE (reference sequence). V was trimmed by 4 bases and J by 4 bases, leaving 17 bases between them. The full variable domain, with the rest looked up from reference TRBV5-5 and TRBJ1-2, is DAGVTQSPTHLIKTRGQQVTLRCSPISGHKSVSWYQQVLGQGPQFIFQYYEKEERGRGNFPDRFSARQFPNYSSELNVNALLLGDSALYLCASSRALTRPYGYTFGSGTRLTVV.